This T cell receptor (beta chain) was identified in a study of blood T cell repertoires in COVID-19. Study background: The study drew acute and convalescent COVID-19 samples from the United States, Italy and Spain. T cells, B-cell-depleted T cells, or PBMCs supplied cDNA or gDNA.

Study processing details: Researchers report that nucleated cell counts were estimated from reference gene primer amplification. Profiled with immunoSEQ multiplex PCR; TCRdb holds only in-frame clones, not every one. V, J and clone size were drawn from that table, and D and trimming were deduced from the DNA. Of about 150,000 clones listed, 80% to 90% are singletons. CDR3 length: 15 residues. Germline V gene sequence: CDR1 SNHLY, CDR2 FYNNEI. V lost 4 bases and J lost 1, with 13 bases in between. Sequencing was carried out using peripheral blood. This clonotype was obtained from a woman aged 45-60 years with acute or convalescent COVID-19. The chain uses TRBV2 and TRBJ1-2; D is possibly TRBD1 (5 bases). CDR3 DNA sequence: TGTGCCAGCAGTGGACAGACCGGGGGTAACTATGGCTACACCTTC. It yields the protein CASSGQTGGNYGYTF.